This T cell receptor (beta chain) originates from a study of control samples from healthy donors and cancer patients. Germline CDR1 and CDR2: SGHAT and FQNNGV. V was cut by 5 bases and J by 6 bases, with 12 bases left in between. This CDR3 is 13 amino acids long. TCRdb keeps only in-frame clones here, not all; method: immunoSEQ multiplex PCR. The sample gives about 55,000 clones, around 95% of which show up once; less than 1.1% is in the top ten. This sequence was found in a woman aged 18-30 years in good health. What was sequenced was blood. The gene calls are TRBV11-2 and TRBJ2-3; D is ambiguous. The CDR3 reads CASSTYLRDTQYF. Here the CDR3 DNA reads TGTGCCAGCAGCACCTACTTAAGGGATACGCAGTATTTT.